The 27 T cell receptor beta chains reported below all come from one sample, sequenced in a study of CD8+CD57+ T cells in acquired aplastic anemia. CD8+CD57+ cell expansion, shown by flow cytometry, had occurred in the patients selected for sequencing. Both TCR beta VDJ combination and CDR3 sequence profiling were carried out. Genomic DNA was the template for this profiling. MiXCR, run by TCRdb on the reads, gives a single entry per CDR3 protein. The repertoire has about 180,000 distinct CDR3 sequences, about 45% of them found once; the top ten carry under 1.2%. The specimen was sorted CD4+, CD8+, or CD8+CD57+ T cells (not recorded which) from PBMCs. The receptor source for this set is a human donor with aplastic anemia.

The CDR3 loop is CASSTYFFAGYEQYF. Here the CDR3 DNA reads TGTGCCAGTAGTACGTACTTTTTTGCGGGATACGAGCAGTACTTC. The chain recombines TRBV19 with TRBJ2-7, with D possibly matching TRBD2 (6 bases). The CDR3 loop spans 15 amino acids. Looked up from germline, CDR1 is LNHDA and CDR2 is SQIVND (reference sequence). Trimming removed 4 bases at V and 4 bases at J, with 17 bases between.

This chain joins TRBV15 and TRBJ2-6; 7 bases fit TRBD2. Looked up from germline, CDR1 is LNHNV and CDR2 is YYDKDF (reference sequence). The CDR3 runs to 16 residues. Trimming at V came to 1 base and at J to 4 bases, leaving 4 bases not matched to a gene. CDR3 loop: CATSRGGSGGANVLTF. The CDR3 bases are TGTGCCACCAGCAGAGGGGGTAGCGGGGGGGCCAACGTCCTGACTTTC.

As for this clonotype: The junction shows a germline mismatch at one end, possibly a read error. This chain links TRBV10-3 with TRBJ1-6; D is ambiguous. Per germline, CDR1 ENHRY and CDR2 SYGVKD. CDR3 length: 16 amino acids. CDR3 sequence: CAISGAKPSYNPPLHF. The CDR3 nucleotides are TGTGCCATCAGTGGGGCCAAGCCCTCCTATAATCCACCCCTCCACTTT.

This chain joins TRBV28 and TRBJ2-5, with TRBD1 matching 9 bases. There are 16 residues in the CDR3. After removal of 6 bases from V and 5 bases from J, the junction contained 13 bases not matched to a gene. CDR1 MDHEN and CDR2 SYDVKM come from the germline V gene. The CDR3 DNA follows: TGTGCCAGCAGGCATTCCGGGACAGGGTTACGGGAGACCCAGTACTTC. Translating gives CASRHSGTGLRETQYF.

The chain uses TRBV6-2 or TRBV6-3 and TRBJ2-2; 7 nucleotides align to TRBD2. Losses at the gene ends were 3 bases for V and 1 base for J; bases not matched to a gene: 2. Germline V lookup: CDR1 MNHEY, CDR2 SVGEGT. This CDR3 region has 15 residues. DNA of the CDR3: TGTGCCAGCAGTTATGGCGGGGGGAACACCGGGGAGCTGTTTTTT. Translating gives CASSYGGGNTGELFF.

The chain has TRBV3-1 and TRBJ2-7, with D maybe TRBD1 (5 bases). There are 13 residues in the CDR3. V lost 1 base to trimming and J lost 4 bases, with 8 bases between them. CDR1 LGHDT and CDR2 YNNKEL come from the germline V gene (reference sequence). CDR3 protein: CASSQAGSYEQYF. The CDR3 DNA sequence: TGTGCCAGCAGCCAAGCAGGGTCGTACGAGCAGTACTTC.

The chain has TRBV9 and TRBJ2-1, with 7 bases matching TRBD2. The ends lost 1 base at V and 2 bases at J; junction bases unmatched: 3. The CDR3 totals 15 residues. Germline CDR1 reads SGDLS; CDR2 reads YYNGEE. CDR3 protein: CASSVQAGTYNEQFF. The CDR3 DNA reads as TGTGCCAGCAGCGTACAAGCGGGGACCTACAATGAGCAGTTCTTC. Full variable domain (remainder filled in from reference TRBV9 and TRBJ2-1): DSGVTQTPKHLITATGQRVTLRCSPRSGDLSVYWYQQSLDQGLQFLIQYYNGEERAKGNILERFSAQQFPDLHSELNLSSLELGDSALYFCASSVQAGTYNEQFFGPGTRLTVL.

This chain connects TRBV29-1 to TRBJ1-2; 7 nucleotides agree with TRBD1. From germline, CDR1 is SQVTM and CDR2 ANQGSEA. There are 11 residues in the CDR3. V shed 6 bases, J shed 4 bases, and the junction held 2 bases outside the gene matches. CDR3: CSVGTVYGYTF. As DNA, the CDR3 is TGCAGCGTAGGGACAGTCTATGGCTACACCTTC.

The rearrangement joins TRBV15 to TRBJ2-7; 9 bases are shared with TRBD1. The germline gives CDR1 LNHNV, CDR2 YYDKDF (reference sequence). Germline trimming cut 0 bases from V and 3 bases from J; bases unmatched to any gene: 6. The CDR3 spans 16 residues. Written as DNA, the CDR3 is TGTGCCACCAGCAGAGATCTGAGGACAGGGGTCTACGAGCAGTACTTC. This codes for CATSRDLRTGVYEQYF.

This clonotype was recorded once. It may be a read error: a sequence one base away is much more abundant. The rearrangement joins TRBV5-1 to TRBJ1-2; a weak D match, TRBD1 (5 bases). Trimming cost V 0 bases and J 0 bases, with 6 bases left between them. The germline V gene encodes CDR1 SGHRS and CDR2 YFSETQ. The CDR3 sequence is 14 residues long. This chain's CDR3 is CASSLVGANYGYTF. CDR3 sequence (DNA): TGCGCCAGCAGCTTGGTGGGGGCTAACTATGGCTACACCTTC. The full variable domain, its missing parts supplied by reference TRBV5-1 and TRBJ1-2, is KAGVTQTPRYLIKTRGQQVTLSCSPISGHRSVSWYQQTPGQGLQFLFEYFSETQRNKGNFPGRFSGRQFSNSRSEMNVSTLELGDSALYLCASSLVGANYGYTFGSGTRLTVV.

The gene calls are TRBV4-1 and TRBJ1-6; D is possibly TRBD1 (6 bases). Germline-derived CDR1 and CDR2 are MGHRA and YSYEKL. The V gene lost 0 bases and the J gene lost 10 bases, with 16 bases spanning the gap. CDR3 length equals 16 residues. CDR3: CASSQDGQGRNSPLHF. Written as DNA, the CDR3 is TGCGCCAGCAGCCAAGATGGGCAGGGGAGGAACTCACCCCTCCACTTT.

The V gene is TRBV7-2, the J gene TRBJ2-5; 8 bases match TRBD1. J was trimmed by 1 base and V by 5 bases; bases with no gene match: 6. Germline values: CDR1 SGHTA, CDR2 FQGNSA. This CDR3 spans 15 amino acids. CDR3 in amino acids: CASSHGQGTQETQYF. CDR3 bases: TGTGCCAGCAGCCATGGACAGGGCACCCAAGAGACCCAGTACTTC.

Note on this clonotype: The missing conserved phenylalanine or tryptophan at the end of this CDR3 makes a read error likely. V is TRBV9 and J is TRBJ1-5, with 7 bases fitting TRBD1. Germline CDR1 and CDR2: SGDLS and YYNGEE. Losses at the gene ends were 4 bases for V and 1 base for J; bases not matched to a gene: 14. The CDR3 is 18 amino acids. The CDR3 protein is CASSPKTGFEWSNQPQHS. DNA of the CDR3: TGTGCCAGCAGCCCTAAGACAGGGTTCGAATGGAGCAATCAGCCCCAGCATTCT.

The rearrangement uses TRBV7-2 and TRBJ1-3; no clear D gene. The CDR3 totals 11 residues. Germline lookup yields CDR1 SGHTA and CDR2 FQGNSA. V lost 2 bases to trimming and J lost 9 bases, with 5 bases between them. The CDR3 nucleotides read TGTGCCAGCAGCTTATTGGGCACCATATATTTT. Protein sequence: CASSLLGTIYF. Variable domain in full (rest from reference TRBV7-2 and TRBJ1-3): GAGVSQSPSNKVTEKGKDVELRCDPISGHTALYWYRQSLGQGLEFLIYFQGNSAPDKSGLPSDRFSAERTGGSVSTLTIQRTQQEDSAVYLCASSLLGTIYFGEGSWLTVV.

The rearrangement uses TRBV20-1 and TRBJ2-1, with 8 positions matching TRBD2. The CDR3 loop spans 16 amino acids. J gave up 3 bases and V 1 base, and 8 bases lay outside the gene matches. Germline CDR1 and CDR2: DFQATT and SNEGSKA (reference sequence). The CDR3 sequence: CSARVGLSGSYNEQFF. Here the CDR3 DNA reads TGCAGTGCTAGAGTGGGCCTAAGCGGGAGCTACAATGAGCAGTTCTTC.

The CDR3 bases are TGTGCCAGCAACCAGACTAGCGGGGGATCTGAGCAGTTCTTC. Encoded protein: CASNQTSGGSEQFF. J is TRBJ2-1 and V is TRBV19; 12 nucleotides match TRBD2. This CDR3 has 14 residues. With V trimmed by 9 bases and J by 9 bases, 9 bases remained unmatched. CDR1 is LNHDA, CDR2 SQIVND, per germline (reference sequence).

This clonotype was observed many times. The CDR3 sequence is CSALAEETQYF. CDR3 in DNA: TGCAGTGCTCTAGCGGAAGAGACCCAGTACTTC. This chain links TRBV20-1 with TRBJ2-5, with TRBD2 matching over 7 bases. This CDR3 has 11 residues. Germline values: CDR1 DFQATT, CDR2 SNEGSKA (reference sequence). V was clipped by 5 bases and J by 3 bases; unmatched bases: 0.

This clonotype was counted many times. This chain joins TRBV7-2 and TRBJ2-3; the D is unclear. Trimming pared 3 bases from V and 0 bases from J, leaving 7 bases between. Germline lookup yields CDR1 SGHTA and CDR2 FQGNSA. There are 14 residues in the CDR3. The CDR3 spells CASSFSPSTDTQYF. CDR3 DNA sequence: TGTGCCAGCAGCTTTTCTCCGAGCACAGATACGCAGTATTTT. The entire variable domain, with the rest obtained from reference TRBV7-2 and TRBJ2-3, is as follows: GAGVSQSPSNKVTEKGKDVELRCDPISGHTALYWYRQSLGQGLEFLIYFQGNSAPDKSGLPSDRFSAERTGGSVSTLTIQRTQQEDSAVYLCASSFSPSTDTQYFGPGTRLTVL.

Ten or more counts support this clonotype. The gene calls are TRBV5-1 and TRBJ1-1; 8 bases match TRBD1. CDR1 and CDR2 from the germline V gene are SGHRS and YFSETQ. Trimming at V came to 4 bases and at J to 0 bases, leaving 5 bases not matched to a gene. This CDR3 comprises 15 residues. The CDR3 nucleotides read TGCGCCAGCAGCACCCGACAGGGGATGAACACTGAAGCTTTCTTT. It specifies CASSTRQGMNTEAFF.

There are many counts of this clonotype. The rearrangement uses TRBV7-2 and TRBJ1-1; D unresolved. The CDR3 loop spans 15 amino acids. Trimming cost V 4 bases and J 4 bases, with 16 bases left between them. CDR1 and CDR2 from the germline V gene are SGHTA and FQGNSA. CDR3 region: CASSSRMGMGTEAFF. The DNA of the CDR3 is TGTGCCAGCAGCTCCCGGATGGGCATGGGCACTGAAGCTTTCTTT.

The chain couples TRBV12-3 or TRBV12-4 to TRBJ2-2; TRBD1 might be the D (5 bases). Trimming cost V 4 bases and J 4 bases, with 16 bases left between them. This CDR3 has 16 residues. The CDR3 nucleotides are TGTGCCAGCAGTTCAATAGGACACCATCGCACCGGGGAGCTGTTTTTT. It yields the protein CASSSIGHHRTGELFF.

Turning to this clonotype: Given a much more abundant clone one base away, this may be a read error. V and J are TRBV6-1 and TRBJ1-1; perhaps TRBD1 as D (5 bases). CDR3 size: 14 residues. Per germline, CDR1 MNHNS and CDR2 SASEGT. The CDR3 region has the DNA TGTGCCAGCAGCCAGGGCAGGAGGAACACTGTAGCTTTCTTT. Translating it yields CASSQGRRNTVAFF.

This clonotype was counted ten times or more. The J gene is TRBJ1-6, the V gene TRBV27, with 7 bases lining up with TRBD1. In germline, CDR1 is MNHEY, CDR2 SMNVEV (reference sequence). The CDR3 covers 15 residues. Losses at the gene ends were 9 bases for V and 3 bases for J; bases not matched to a gene: 8. The DNA for the CDR3 is TGTGCCAGTCAGGGCGGGACAGTCTATAATTCACCCCTCCACTTT. Translated, it gives CASQGGTVYNSPLHF.

This clonotype was observed at least ten times. The V and J genes are TRBV20-1 and TRBJ1-4, with D unresolved. V lost 3 bases and J 4 bases, leaving 9 bases between the germline ends. The CDR3 sequence is 13 residues long. The germline V gene has CDR1 DFQATT and CDR2 SNEGSKA (reference sequence). The CDR3 sequence is CSASAINNEKLFF. CDR3 DNA: TGCAGTGCTAGTGCTATCAATAATGAAAAACTGTTTTTT.

J is TRBJ2-1 and V is TRBV7-9; D is ambiguous. CDR3 length: 12 residues. Germline V gene sequence: CDR1 SEHNR, CDR2 FQNEAQ (reference sequence). Deletions cut 5 bases from V and 6 bases from J, with 8 bases between. The CDR3 here is CASSEGGNEQFF. CDR3 nucleotide sequence: TGTGCCAGCAGCGAAGGCGGCAATGAGCAGTTCTTC. The complete variable domain, with remaining parts taken from reference TRBV7-9 and TRBJ2-1, reads DTGVSQNPRHKITKRGQNVTFRCDPISEHNRLYWYRQTLGQGPEFLTYFQNEAQLEKSRLLSDRFSAERPKGSFSTLEIQRTEQGDSAMYLCASSEGGNEQFFGPGTRLTVL.

J is TRBJ2-7 and V is TRBV25-1; 7 bases fit TRBD1. CDR1 and CDR2 (germline): MGHDK, SYGVNS. The CDR3 contains 14 residues. With 2 bases clipped from V and 3 bases from J, the junction kept 4 bases outside the gene matches. The DNA of the CDR3 is TGTGCCAGCAGTGAAGTAGGGGGCCTCTACGAGCAGTACTTC. Residues: CASSEVGGLYEQYF.

The chain uses TRBV29-1 and TRBJ1-1; D uncertain. From germline, CDR1 is SQVTM and CDR2 ANQGSEA. V was pared by 7 bases and J by 6 bases, with 12 bases between. The length of the CDR3 is 11 residues. CDR3 region: CSGRSGPEAFF. DNA of the CDR3: TGCAGCGGTCGATCGGGCCCTGAAGCTTTCTTT.